A selection of T cell receptor beta chains follows, all from one sample in a study of T cell responses to AZD1222 COVID-19 vaccine. Data came from immunoSEQ multiplex PCR; TCRdb stores just in-frame clones and leaves some out. The sample has 130,000 to 150,000 clones, approximately 88% seen once. The material was peripheral blood, obtained on day 0 of AZD1222 vaccination. The receptors derive from an adult in good health. CDR3s include the opening cysteine and the closing phenylalanine or tryptophan. Fields, in order: D gene, clone size, J gene, V gene, CDR3 length, CDR3 protein, CDR3 DNA. A D gene is named only where the DNA matches it firmly. Some rows mark clone size as missing; the rest say once, few, many or name a class of expanded clone.

TRBD2 | . | TRBJ2-1 | TRBV30 | 14 | CAWWSSGNRNEQFF | TGTGCCTGGTGGAGTAGCGGGAATCGTAATGAGCAGTTCTTC
TRBD1 | . | TRBJ1-2 | TRBV6-1 | 13 | CASSDPTGHGYTF | TGTGCCAGCAGTGACCCGACAGGGCATGGCTACACCTTC
. | . | TRBJ1-1 | TRBV6-5 | 14 | CASSYLQGLTEAFF | TGTGCCAGCAGTTATCTCCAAGGGCTCACTGAAGCTTTCTTT
. | . | TRBJ1-3 | TRBV9 | 15 | CASSDQDSSGNTIYF | TGTGCCAGCAGCGACCAAGACAGCTCTGGAAACACCATATATTTT
. | . | TRBJ2-2 | TRBV15 | 13 | CATATSAGGELFF | TGTGCCACAGCCACTAGTGCGGGCGGGGAGCTGTTTTTT
. | . | TRBJ2-2 | TRBV6-4 | 14 | CASSDQLNTGELFF | TGTGCCAGCAGTGACCAATTGAACACCGGGGAGCTGTTTTTT
. | . | TRBJ2-2 | TRBV5-1 | 15 | CASSLEGRLTGELFF | TGCGCCAGCAGCTTGGAGGGGAGGTTGACCGGGGAGCTGTTTTTT
. | . | TRBJ1-1 | TRBV7-9 | 14 | CASSLVGGNTEAFF | TGTGCCAGCAGCTTAGTCGGCGGGAACACTGAAGCTTTCTTT
TRBD2 | . | TRBJ2-3 | TRBV7-3 | 19 | CASSLGPLGLAGGTDTQYF | TGTGCCAGCAGCTTAGGTCCTTTGGGGCTAGCGGGAGGAACAGATACGCAGTATTTT
. | . | TRBJ2-2 | TRBV6-1 | 13 | CASSEAWGGELFF | TGTGCCAGCAGTGAAGCGTGGGGCGGGGAGCTGTTTTTT
TRBD2 | . | TRBJ2-7 | TRBV7-2 | 15 | CASSLGLAETYEQYF | TGTGCCAGCAGCTTAGGACTAGCGGAAACCTACGAGCAGTACTTC
. | . | TRBJ1-1 | TRBV30 | 14 | CAWRFPGAGTEAFF | TGTGCCTGGAGATTCCCCGGGGCGGGCACTGAAGCTTTCTTT
TRBD1 | . | TRBJ2-3 | TRBV5-5 | 15 | CASSHTGGRTDTQYF | TGTGCCAGCAGCCACACAGGGGGCAGAACAGATACGCAGTATTTT
TRBD1 | . | TRBJ1-5 | TRBV7-8 | 16 | CASSSNQGASNQPQHF | TGTGCCAGCAGCTCCAACCAGGGGGCTAGCAATCAGCCCCAGCATTTT
. | . | TRBJ1-2 | TRBV6-6 | 16 | CASSYGGQGLNYGYTF | TGTGCCAGCAGTTACGGGGGCCAGGGGTTGAACTATGGCTACACCTTC
. | . | TRBJ2-3 | TRBV20-1 | 11 | CSARLGDTQYF | TGCAGTGCCAGGCTTGGAGATACGCAGTATTTT
TRBD1 | . | TRBJ1-5 | TRBV19 | 13 | CASRRTGLSPQHF | TGTGCCAGTAGGCGGACAGGATTGTCGCCCCAGCATTTT
. | once | TRBJ1-5 | TRBV30 | 14 | CAWSDGSRNQPQHF | TGTGCCTGGAGCGACGGAAGCCGCAATCAGCCCCAGCATTTT
. | once | TRBJ2-7 | TRBV6-5 | 15 | CASSYGAGAGYEQYF | TGTGCCAGCAGTTACGGGGCGGGGGCCGGCTACGAGCAGTACTTC
. | . | TRBJ1-6 | TRBV5-4 | 14 | CASSRSSYNSPLHF | TGTGCCAGCTCCCGGAGCTCCTATAATTCACCCCTCCACTTT
. | once | TRBJ2-1 | TRBV7-9 | 15 | CASSPGQPPFDEQFF | TGTGCCAGCAGCCCCGGACAGCCCCCTTTCGACGAGCAGTTCTTC
. | . | TRBJ2-2 | TRBV19 | 14 | CASSMLGWTGELFF | TGTGCCAGTAGTATGCTCGGCTGGACCGGGGAGCTGTTTTTT
TRBD1 | . | TRBJ1-1 | TRBV7-9 | 14 | CASNQGAANTEAFF | TGTGCCAGCAACCAGGGGGCAGCGAACACTGAAGCTTTCTTT
. | . | TRBJ2-7 | TRBV9 | 14 | CASSVGGDGYEQYF | TGTGCCAGCAGCGTAGGGGGGGACGGCTACGAGCAGTACTTC
. | . | TRBJ1-5 | TRBV24-1 | 15 | CATSEARGNNQPQHF | TGTGCCACCAGTGAAGCCAGGGGTAACAATCAGCCCCAGCATTTT
TRBD1 | . | TRBJ2-1 | TRBV30 | 17 | CAWSVGWTGGLGDEQFF | TGTGCCTGGAGTGTAGGGTGGACAGGGGGACTAGGGGATGAGCAGTTCTTC
TRBD1 | . | TRBJ1-1 | TRBV20-1 | 11 | CSWTGDTEAFF | TGCAGTTGGACAGGGGACACTGAAGCTTTCTTT
. | few | TRBJ2-2 | TRBV6-2/TRBV6-3 | 18 | CASSSPDAPPESTGELFF | TGTGCCAGCAGTTCCCCCGATGCGCCCCCCGAGTCCACCGGGGAGCTGTTTTTT
. | . | TRBJ1-3 | TRBV30 | 13 | CAWSAAVANTIYF | TGTGCCTGGAGTGCCGCGGTAGCAAACACCATATATTTT
TRBD1 | few | TRBJ2-1 | TRBV25-1 | 15 | CASSGGNRGLNEQFF | TGTGCCAGCAGTGGGGGGAACAGGGGATTGAATGAGCAGTTCTTC
. | . | TRBJ1-1 | TRBV28 | 14 | CASTLPGVGTEAFF | TGTGCCAGCACCCTCCCGGGGGTAGGCACTGAAGCTTTCTTT
TRBD1 | once | TRBJ1-3 | TRBV9 | 15 | CASSVWDRSGNTIYF | TGTGCCAGCAGCGTATGGGACAGATCTGGAAACACCATATATTTT
. | . | TRBJ1-2 | TRBV28 | 14 | CASSPLPSAGGYTF | TGTGCCAGCAGTCCCCTTCCCTCAGCGGGTGGCTACACCTTC
. | . | TRBJ2-1 | TRBV2 | 11 | CAGSVVNEQFF | TGTGCCGGTTCAGTAGTTAATGAGCAGTTCTTC
. | . | TRBJ1-1 | TRBV4-3 | 15 | CASSQRIRGNTEAFF | TGCGCCAGCAGCCAACGAATCCGGGGGAACACTGAAGCTTTCTTT
. | . | TRBJ2-7 | TRBV11-3 | 17 | CASSLDRGSSFTYEQYF | TGTGCCAGCAGCTTAGATCGAGGCAGCTCTTTTACCTACGAGCAGTACTTC
TRBD2 | . | TRBJ2-7 | TRBV5-1 | 17 | CASSLGGTSGRVDEQYF | TGCGCCAGCAGCTTGGGGGGGACTAGCGGGAGAGTCGACGAGCAGTACTTC